This T cell receptor (beta chain) was recovered during a study of T cells in Graves' hyperthyroidism and ophthalmopathy. Study at large: Peripheral blood sampling occurred at initial diagnosis, before any treatment.

This clonotype has at least ten counts. The germline CDR1 and CDR2 sequences are DFQATT and SNEGSKA (reference sequence). Trimming cost V 5 bases and J 0 bases, with 9 bases left between them. This CDR3 spans 13 amino acids. The TCR beta CDR3 regions underwent amplification using RNA transcripts as the source. During a first-round RT-PCR of the TCR CDR3, the HTBI primer set was used. In TCRdb, the multiplex PCR reads were re-called with MiXCR into one record per CDR3 protein. The sample has more than 300,000 distinct CDR3 sequences; roughly 15% are singletons. The sequenced sample consisted of blood. This chain joins TRBV20-1 and TRBJ2-3; D perhaps matches TRBD2 (6 bases). This TCR was recovered from a woman aged 25 to 39 with Graves' ophthalmopathy. CDR3 residues: CSALLASTDTQYF. In DNA form, the CDR3 reads TGCAGTGCTCTACTAGCCAGCACAGATACGCAGTATTTT.